The 13 T cell receptor beta chains reported below all come from one sample, sequenced in a study of early T cells in non-severe SARS-CoV-2 infection. TCRdb processed the 5' RACE reads anew with MiXCR; each CDR3 protein has one entry. The sample contains more than 85,000 distinct CDR3 sequences, roughly 14% of which appear only once. Sequencing was carried out using whole blood. The origin of the receptors is an adult who was a healthcare worker with PCR-confirmed SARS-CoV-2 infection or an uninfected control (not recorded which).

The chain links TRBV6-2 or TRBV6-3 to TRBJ2-7, with D perhaps matching TRBD2 (6 bases). CDR1 is MNHEY and CDR2 is SVGEGT in the germline V gene. The CDR3 runs to 15 residues. The germline V and J ends were trimmed by 2 bases and 4 bases, with 15 bases remaining between them. CDR3 protein: CASSYLAGRPYEQYF. In DNA form, the CDR3 reads TGTGCCAGCAGTTACCTTGCCGGGAGACCGTACGAGCAGTACTTC.

The chain uses TRBV29-1 and TRBJ2-7; D unresolved. The V end was cut by 0 bases, the J end by 3 bases, with 3 bases between. Germline values: CDR1 SQVTM, CDR2 ANQGSEA. The CDR3 is 11 amino acids. CDR3 DNA: TGCAGCGTTGAAGACAGCTACGAGCAGTACTTC. Translation gives CSVEDSYEQYF.

The chain couples TRBV5-1 to TRBJ2-7; D may be TRBD1 (5 bases). Per germline, CDR1 SGHRS and CDR2 YFSETQ. CDR3 length equals 14 residues. With 0 bases removed from V and 0 bases from J, the gap between germline ends came to 7 bases. CDR3 amino acids: CASSLGGISYEQYF. The CDR3 region has the DNA TGCGCCAGCAGCTTGGGGGGCATCTCCTACGAGCAGTACTTC.

This clonotype was detected only a few times. V gene TRBV5-1 combines with J gene TRBJ2-1; weak D call: TRBD2 (6 bases). Germline V gene sequence: CDR1 SGHRS, CDR2 YFSETQ. The CDR3 runs to 14 residues. Trimming removed 4 bases from V and 6 bases from J, with 14 bases in between. CDR3 protein: CASSLGGPLNEQFF. CDR3 sequence (DNA): TGCGCCAGCAGCCTCGGAGGGCCGCTCAATGAGCAGTTCTTC.

This clonotype was counted ten times or more. V gene TRBV5-1 combines with J gene TRBJ2-7; D possibly corresponds to TRBD2 (6 bases). Per the germline V gene, CDR1 is SGHRS and CDR2 is YFSETQ. V was pared by 2 bases and J by 0 bases, with 15 bases between. The CDR3 is 16 residues long. The CDR3 spells CASSLPAGRSSYEQYF. CDR3 DNA sequence: TGCGCCAGCAGCTTACCAGCGGGCAGGAGCTCCTACGAGCAGTACTTC.

Ten or more counts support this clonotype. The chain links TRBV11-2 to TRBJ2-1; 7 bases match TRBD2. The CDR3 contains 14 residues. Trimming at V came to 0 bases and at J to 10 bases, leaving 6 bases not matched to a gene. CDR1 is SGHAT and CDR2 is FQNNGV in the germline V gene. In nucleotides, the CDR3 is TGTGCCAGCAGCTTAGATCAGACTAGCTACGAGCAGTTCTTC. Protein sequence: CASSLDQTSYEQFF.

A remark on this clonotype: A much more abundant neighbour one base away suggests this may be a read error. The V gene is TRBV4-2, the J gene TRBJ2-7, with TRBD2 matching 9 bases. Germline CDR1 and CDR2: LGHNA and YNFKEQ. The CDR3 runs 15 residues. CDR3 loop: CAGSQVLAGTGEQYF. In DNA, the CDR3 is TGTGCCGGCAGCCAAGTTCTAGCGGGAACCGGGGAGCAGTACTTC.

This clonotype was counted many times. The chain links TRBV20-1 to TRBJ2-5; 8 bases match TRBD2. Germline loops: CDR1 DFQATT, CDR2 SNEGSKA (reference sequence). This CDR3 is built from 18 residues. The trim removed 6 bases at V and 6 bases at J, leaving 24 bases unmatched. This chain's CDR3 is CSAPTTGTRDVRLKTQYF. As DNA, the CDR3 is TGCAGTGCACCTACCACCGGGACTAGAGATGTTCGTCTGAAGACCCAGTACTTC.

Only a few counts were recorded for this clonotype. J is TRBJ2-7 and V is TRBV5-6, with 7 bases aligning to TRBD1. Germline values: CDR1 SGHDT, CDR2 YYEEEE. With 5 bases clipped from V and 1 base from J, the junction kept 6 bases outside the gene matches. The length of the CDR3 is 14 residues. CDR3 loop: CASRPTGNSYEQYF. In nucleotides, the CDR3 is TGTGCCAGCAGGCCGACAGGGAATTCCTACGAGCAGTACTTC.

The rearrangement uses TRBV6-5 and TRBJ1-5; TRBD1 matches 9 bases. The CDR3 covers 14 residues. Germline values: CDR1 MNHEY, CDR2 SVGAGI. The J segment lost 5 bases and the V segment lost 2 bases, leaving 1 base of the junction unmatched. The DNA for the CDR3 is TGTGCCAGCAGTTACAGACAGGGGGATCAGCCCCAGCATTTT. Its protein is CASSYRQGDQPQHF.

This clonotype was seen ten or more times. The V call is TRBV7-2, the J call TRBJ2-1; the match to TRBD2 covers 7 bases. The CDR3 is 17 amino acids. J lost 0 bases, V lost 1 base, and 6 bases had no gene match. Germline V gives CDR1 SGHTA, CDR2 FQGNSA. CDR3 loop: CASSLVGGSSSYNEQFF. The CDR3, as DNA: TGTGCCAGCAGCTTAGTGGGCGGGAGTAGCTCCTACAATGAGCAGTTCTTC.

The V and J genes are TRBV9 and TRBJ2-3; the D gene is possibly TRBD1 (5 bases). The CDR3 sequence is 14 residues long. V was pared by 0 bases and J by 5 bases, with 10 bases between. Germline CDR1 is SGDLS and CDR2 is YYNGEE. CDR3 residues: CASSVDGRGDTQYF. For the CDR3, the DNA is TGTGCCAGCAGCGTAGATGGTAGGGGAGATACGCAGTATTTT. Drawing the rest from reference TRBV9 and TRBJ2-3, the complete variable domain is DSGVTQTPKHLITATGQRVTLRCSPRSGDLSVYWYQQSLDQGLQFLIQYYNGEERAKGNILERFSAQQFPDLHSELNLSSLELGDSALYFCASSVDGRGDTQYFGPGTRLTVL.

Many counts were recorded for this clonotype. The chain links TRBV6-2 or TRBV6-3 to TRBJ2-5; D may be TRBD1 (5 bases). The V gene's germline CDR1 is MNHEY and CDR2 SVGEGT. This CDR3 has 16 residues. Between the trimmed V and J ends, which lost 0 bases and 2 bases, there was a span of 13 bases. CDR3 in DNA: TGTGCCAGCAGTTACTCGACAGCTCCTGGGCAAGAGACCCAGTACTTC. Amino acid sequence: CASSYSTAPGQETQYF.